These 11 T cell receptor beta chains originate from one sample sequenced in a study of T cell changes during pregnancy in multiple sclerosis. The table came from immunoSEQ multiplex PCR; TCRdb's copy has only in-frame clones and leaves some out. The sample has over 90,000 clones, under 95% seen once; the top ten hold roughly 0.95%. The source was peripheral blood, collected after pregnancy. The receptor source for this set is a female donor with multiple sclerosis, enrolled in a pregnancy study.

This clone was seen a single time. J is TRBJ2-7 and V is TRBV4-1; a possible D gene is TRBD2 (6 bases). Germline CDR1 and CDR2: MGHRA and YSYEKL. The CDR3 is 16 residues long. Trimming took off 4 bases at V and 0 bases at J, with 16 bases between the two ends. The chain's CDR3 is CASSLGEAQISYEQYF. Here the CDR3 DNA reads TGCGCCAGCAGCCTGGGGGAGGCCCAAATCTCCTACGAGCAGTACTTC.

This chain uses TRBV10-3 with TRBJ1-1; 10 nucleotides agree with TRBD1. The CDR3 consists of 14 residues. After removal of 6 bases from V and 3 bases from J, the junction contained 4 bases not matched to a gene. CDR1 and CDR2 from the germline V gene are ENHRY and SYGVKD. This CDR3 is CAIRAGTGDTEAFF. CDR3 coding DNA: TGTGCCATCAGGGCCGGGACAGGGGACACTGAAGCTTTCTTT.

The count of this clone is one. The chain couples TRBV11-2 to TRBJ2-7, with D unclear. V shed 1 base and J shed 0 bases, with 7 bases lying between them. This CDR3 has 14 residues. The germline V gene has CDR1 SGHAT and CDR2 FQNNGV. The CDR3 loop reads CASSLGLDSYEQYF. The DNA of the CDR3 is TGTGCCAGCAGCTTAGGGCTAGACTCCTACGAGCAGTACTTC.

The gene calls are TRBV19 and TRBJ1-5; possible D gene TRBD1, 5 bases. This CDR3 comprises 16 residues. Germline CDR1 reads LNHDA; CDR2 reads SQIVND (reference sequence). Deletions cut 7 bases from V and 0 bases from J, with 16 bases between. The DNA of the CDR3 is TGTGCCAGTACCACAATTATGACAGATAGCAATCAGCCCCAGCATTTT. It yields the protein CASTTIMTDSNQPQHF.

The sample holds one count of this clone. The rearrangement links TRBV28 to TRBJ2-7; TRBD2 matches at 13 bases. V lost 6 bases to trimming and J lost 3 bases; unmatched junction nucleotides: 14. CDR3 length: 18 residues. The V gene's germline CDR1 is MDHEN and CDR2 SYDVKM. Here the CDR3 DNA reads TGTGCCAGCAGGAAGATTGGGACTAGCGGGACGTTCGGCTACGAGCAGTACTTC. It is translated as CASRKIGTSGTFGYEQYF.

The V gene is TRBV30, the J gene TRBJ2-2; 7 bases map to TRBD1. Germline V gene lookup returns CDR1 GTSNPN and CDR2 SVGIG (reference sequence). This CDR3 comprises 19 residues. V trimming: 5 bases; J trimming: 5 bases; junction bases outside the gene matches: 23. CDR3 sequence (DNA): TGTGCCTGGCGGTTTCCGGGACAGTCTCGATCAGCAGGGACCGGGGAGCTGTTTTTT. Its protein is CAWRFPGQSRSAGTGELFF.

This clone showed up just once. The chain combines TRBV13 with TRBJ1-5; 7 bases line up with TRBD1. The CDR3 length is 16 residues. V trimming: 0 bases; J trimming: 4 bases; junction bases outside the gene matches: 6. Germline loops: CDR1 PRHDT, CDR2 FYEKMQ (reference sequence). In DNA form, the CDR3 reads TGTGCCAGCAGCTTAGGCAGGGGGGCTCGGAATCAGCCCCAGCATTTT. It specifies CASSLGRGARNQPQHF.

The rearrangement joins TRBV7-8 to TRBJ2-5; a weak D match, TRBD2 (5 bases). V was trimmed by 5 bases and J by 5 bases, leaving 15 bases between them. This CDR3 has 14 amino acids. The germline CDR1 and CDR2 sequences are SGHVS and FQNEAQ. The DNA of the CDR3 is TGTGCCAGCAGCGTAACTAGTGCCGGGGAGACCCAGTACTTC. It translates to CASSVTSAGETQYF.

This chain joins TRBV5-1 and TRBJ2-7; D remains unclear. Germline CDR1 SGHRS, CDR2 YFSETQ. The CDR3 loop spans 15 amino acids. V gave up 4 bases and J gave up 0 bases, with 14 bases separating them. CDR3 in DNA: TGCGCCAGCAGCCGATCTGACACTTCCTCCTACGAGCAGTACTTC. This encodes CASSRSDTSSYEQYF.

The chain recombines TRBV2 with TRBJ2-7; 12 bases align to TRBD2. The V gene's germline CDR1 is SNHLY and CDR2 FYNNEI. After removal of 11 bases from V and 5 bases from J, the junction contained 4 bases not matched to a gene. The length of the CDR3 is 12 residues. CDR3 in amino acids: CARSSGRDEQYF. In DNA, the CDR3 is TGTGCCCGATCTAGCGGGAGGGACGAGCAGTACTTC.

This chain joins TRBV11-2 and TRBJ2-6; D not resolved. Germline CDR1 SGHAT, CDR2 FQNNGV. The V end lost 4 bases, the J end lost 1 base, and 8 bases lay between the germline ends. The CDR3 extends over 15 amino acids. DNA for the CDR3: TGTGCCAGCAGCTCGAGAGAGTCTGGGGCCAACGTCCTGACTTTC. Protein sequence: CASSSRESGANVLTF.